What follows are 4 T cell receptor beta chains derived from one specimen sequenced in a study of blood T cell repertoires in COVID-19 (dated by TCRdb to 2020 to 2022). Libraries were prepared through the immunoSEQ multiplex PCR assay. Imported from immuneACCESS, the table was reduced by TCRdb to in-frame sequences with V and J called. These copies leave out some clones; in studies compared against another copy, an unresolved V gene accounts for under half, and the cause of the remainder is not known. Within this sample are about 360,000 clones, with about four fifths of them counted one time only. Jointly, the top ten make up around 1.1% of the sample. Material: peripheral blood. The receptor source for this set is a human donor with acute or convalescent COVID-19. The donor label of this sample is uncertain.

The chain employs TRBV25-1 and TRBJ1-6, with 9 bases aligning to TRBD1. CDR3 size: 15 residues. Germline assignment: CDR1 MGHDK and CDR2 SYGVNS. The V gene end was trimmed by 3 bases and the J gene end by 10 bases; junction bases not matched to a gene: 7. CDR3 sequence: CASSDDRGKGSPLHF. In nucleotides, the CDR3 is TGTGCCAGCAGTGACGACAGGGGGAAGGGATCACCCCTCCACTTT.

V usage is TRBV5-1 and J usage is TRBJ1-2; D is unresolved. The CDR3 spans 12 residues. Trimming removed 7 bases at V and 5 bases at J, with 12 bases between. Germline assignment: CDR1 SGHRS and CDR2 YFSETQ. The chain's CDR3 is CASSGVGYGYTF. DNA for the CDR3: TGCGCCAGCTCCGGGGTTGGGTATGGCTACACCTTC.

The chain uses TRBV5-6 and TRBJ2-1, with TRBD2 matching over 8 bases. Trimming at V came to 4 bases and at J to 5 bases, leaving 14 bases not matched to a gene. The length of the CDR3 is 17 residues. The germline V gene has CDR1 SGHDT and CDR2 YYEEEE. In nucleotides, the CDR3 is TGTGCCAGCAGCCCAGGGGAAGCGGGAGTACGAAACAATGAGCAGTTCTTC. It translates to CASSPGEAGVRNNEQFF.

V and J are TRBV11-2 and TRBJ1-1, with D uncertain. V was pared by 5 bases and J by 3 bases, with 16 bases between. CDR1 SGHAT and CDR2 FQNNGV come from the germline V gene. The CDR3 is made up of 15 amino acids. CDR3 amino acids: CASSPSRASHTEAFF. Here the CDR3 DNA reads TGTGCCAGCAGCCCCTCACGTGCGAGCCACACTGAAGCTTTCTTT. Drawing the rest from reference TRBV11-2 and TRBJ1-1, the complete variable domain is EAGVAQSPRYKIIEKRQSVAFWCNPISGHATLYWYQQILGQGPKLLIQFQNNGVVDDSQLPKDRFSAERLKGVDSTLKIQPAKLEDSAVYLCASSPSRASHTEAFFGQGTRLTVV.